This TCR beta chain was sequenced during a study of T cell responses to AZD1222 COVID-19 vaccine. Notes on the study in general: The repertoires were collected only after the peak T cell response. CD4 TCRs covered the whole spike, strongest at regions 160-218 and 743-854.

The CDR3 loop spans 15 amino acids. The V gene's germline CDR1 is ENHRY and CDR2 SYGVKD. V lost 0 bases and J 1 base, leaving 8 bases between the germline ends. Sequenced by immunoSEQ multiplex PCR; TCRdb stores in-frame clones only, minus some. The sample shows some 190,000 clones, roughly nine tenths of them seen only once. Details on this clone: Antigen: not known.

V gene TRBV10-3 combines with J gene TRBJ2-3, with D maybe TRBD2 (6 bases). The specimen was peripheral blood, collected on day 0 of AZD1222 vaccination. The source is an adult in good health. For the CDR3, the DNA is TGTGCCATCAGTGAGTCTGGCGGGGGCACAGATACGCAGTATTTT. Translated: CAISESGGGTDTQYF.